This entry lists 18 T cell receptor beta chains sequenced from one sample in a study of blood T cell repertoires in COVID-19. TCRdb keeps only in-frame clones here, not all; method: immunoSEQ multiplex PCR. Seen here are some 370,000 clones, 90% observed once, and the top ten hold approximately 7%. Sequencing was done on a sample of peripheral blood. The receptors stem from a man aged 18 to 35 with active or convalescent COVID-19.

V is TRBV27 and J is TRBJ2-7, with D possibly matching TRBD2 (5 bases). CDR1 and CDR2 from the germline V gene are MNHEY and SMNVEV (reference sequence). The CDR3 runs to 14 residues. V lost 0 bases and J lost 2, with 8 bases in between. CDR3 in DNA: TGTGCCAGCAGTTTATCTGCCGGGGCCTACGAGCAGTACTTC. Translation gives CASSLSAGAYEQYF.

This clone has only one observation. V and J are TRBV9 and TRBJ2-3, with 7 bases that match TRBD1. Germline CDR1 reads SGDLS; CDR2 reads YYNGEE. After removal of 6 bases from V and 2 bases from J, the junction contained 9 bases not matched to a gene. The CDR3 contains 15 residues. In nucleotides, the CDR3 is TGTGCCAGCACCACCCGGGACAGTTACACAGATACGCAGTATTTT. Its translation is CASTTRDSYTDTQYF.

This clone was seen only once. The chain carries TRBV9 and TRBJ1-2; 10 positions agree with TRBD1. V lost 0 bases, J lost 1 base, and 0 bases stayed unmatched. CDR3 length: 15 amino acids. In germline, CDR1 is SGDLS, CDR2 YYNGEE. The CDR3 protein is CASSVGDRGNYGYTF. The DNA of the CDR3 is TGTGCCAGCAGCGTAGGGGACAGGGGTAACTATGGCTACACCTTC.

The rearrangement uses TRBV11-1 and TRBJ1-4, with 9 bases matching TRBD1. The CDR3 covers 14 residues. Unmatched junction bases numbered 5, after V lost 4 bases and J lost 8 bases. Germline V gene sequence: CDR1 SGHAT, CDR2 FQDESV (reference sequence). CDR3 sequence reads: CASSWAGTGEKLFF. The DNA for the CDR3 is TGTGCCAGCAGCTGGGCCGGGACAGGGGAAAAACTGTTTTTT.

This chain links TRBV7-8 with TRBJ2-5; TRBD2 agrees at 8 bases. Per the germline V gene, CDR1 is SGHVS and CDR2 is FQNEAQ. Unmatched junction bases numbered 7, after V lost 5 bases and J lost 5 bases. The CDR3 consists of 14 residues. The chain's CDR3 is CASSPGTRGETQYF. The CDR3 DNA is TGTGCCAGCAGCCCGGGGACTAGGGGGGAGACCCAGTACTTC.

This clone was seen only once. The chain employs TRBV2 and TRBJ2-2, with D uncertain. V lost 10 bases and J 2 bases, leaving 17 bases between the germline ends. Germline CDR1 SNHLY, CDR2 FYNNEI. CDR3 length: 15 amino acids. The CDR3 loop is CATIPSVSNTGELFF. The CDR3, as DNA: TGTGCCACCATCCCGTCGGTATCCAACACCGGGGAGCTGTTTTTT.

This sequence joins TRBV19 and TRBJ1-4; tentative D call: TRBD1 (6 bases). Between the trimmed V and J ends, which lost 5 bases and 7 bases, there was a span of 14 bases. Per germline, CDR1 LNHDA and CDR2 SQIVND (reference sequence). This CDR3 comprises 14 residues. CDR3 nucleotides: TGTGCCAGTAGTGTCGAGGGGGGGCTTGAAAAACTGTTTTTT. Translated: CASSVEGGLEKLFF.

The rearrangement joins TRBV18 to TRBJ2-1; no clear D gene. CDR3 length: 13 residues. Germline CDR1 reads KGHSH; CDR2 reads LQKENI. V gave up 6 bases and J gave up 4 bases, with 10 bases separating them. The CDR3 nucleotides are TGTGCCAGCTCCGCCTCTATTTACAATGAGCAGTTCTTC. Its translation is CASSASIYNEQFF. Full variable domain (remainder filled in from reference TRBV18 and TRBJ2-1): NAGVMQNPRHLVRRRGQEARLRCSPMKGHSHVYWYRQLPEEGLKFMVYLQKENIIDESGMPKERFSAEFPKEGPSILRIQQVVRGDSAAYFCASSASIYNEQFFGPGTRLTVL.

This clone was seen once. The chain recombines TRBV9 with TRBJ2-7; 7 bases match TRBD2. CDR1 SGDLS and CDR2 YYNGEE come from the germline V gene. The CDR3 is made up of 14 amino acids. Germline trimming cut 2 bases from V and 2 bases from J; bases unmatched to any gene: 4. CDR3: CASSVGGRPYEQYF. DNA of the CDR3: TGTGCCAGCAGCGTGGGCGGGAGACCCTACGAGCAGTACTTC.

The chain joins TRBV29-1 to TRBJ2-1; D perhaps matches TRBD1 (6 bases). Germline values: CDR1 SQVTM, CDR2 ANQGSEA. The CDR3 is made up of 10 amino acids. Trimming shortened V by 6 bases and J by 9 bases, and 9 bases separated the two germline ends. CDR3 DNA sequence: TGCAGCGTCCTAGGGGGTGAGCAGTTCTTC. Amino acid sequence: CSVLGGEQFF.

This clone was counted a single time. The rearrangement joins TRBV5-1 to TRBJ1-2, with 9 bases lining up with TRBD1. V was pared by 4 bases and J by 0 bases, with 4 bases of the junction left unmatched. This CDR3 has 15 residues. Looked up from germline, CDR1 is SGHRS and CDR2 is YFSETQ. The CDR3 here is CASSATGGSNYGYTF. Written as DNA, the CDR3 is TGCGCCAGCAGCGCAACAGGGGGCTCTAACTATGGCTACACCTTC. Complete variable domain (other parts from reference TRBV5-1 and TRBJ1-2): KAGVTQTPRYLIKTRGQQVTLSCSPISGHRSVSWYQQTPGQGLQFLFEYFSETQRNKGNFPGRFSGRQFSNSRSEMNVSTLELGDSALYLCASSATGGSNYGYTFGSGTRLTVV.

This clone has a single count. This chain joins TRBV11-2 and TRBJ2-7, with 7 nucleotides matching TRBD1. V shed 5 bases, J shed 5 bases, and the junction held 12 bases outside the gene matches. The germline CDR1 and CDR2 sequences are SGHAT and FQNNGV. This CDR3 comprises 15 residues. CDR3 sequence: CASSQISGTEDEQYF. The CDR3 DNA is TGTGCCAGCAGCCAAATCTCCGGGACAGAAGACGAGCAGTACTTC. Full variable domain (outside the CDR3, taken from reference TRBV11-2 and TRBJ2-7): EAGVAQSPRYKIIEKRQSVAFWCNPISGHATLYWYQQILGQGPKLLIQFQNNGVVDDSQLPKDRFSAERLKGVDSTLKIQPAKLEDSAVYLCASSQISGTEDEQYFGPGTRLTVT.

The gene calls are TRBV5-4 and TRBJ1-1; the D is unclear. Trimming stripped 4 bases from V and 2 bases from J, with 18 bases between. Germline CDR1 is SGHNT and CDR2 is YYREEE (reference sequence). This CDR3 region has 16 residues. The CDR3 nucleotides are TGTGCCAGCAGCACCGCCCGGGCGGGGTCAAACACTGAAGCTTTCTTT. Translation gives CASSTARAGSNTEAFF.

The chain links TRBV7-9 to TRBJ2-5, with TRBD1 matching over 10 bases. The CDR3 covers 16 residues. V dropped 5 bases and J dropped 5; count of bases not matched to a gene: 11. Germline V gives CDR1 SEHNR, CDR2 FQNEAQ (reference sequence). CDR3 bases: TGTGCCAGCAGCGTCACGACAGGGGGCGCGGGCGAGACCCAGTACTTC. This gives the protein CASSVTTGGAGETQYF.

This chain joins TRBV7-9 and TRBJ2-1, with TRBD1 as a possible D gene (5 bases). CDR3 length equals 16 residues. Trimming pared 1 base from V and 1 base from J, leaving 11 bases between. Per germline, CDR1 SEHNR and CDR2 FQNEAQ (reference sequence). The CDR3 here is CASSLGPGPSYNEQFF. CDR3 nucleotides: TGTGCCAGCAGCTTAGGTCCAGGGCCATCCTACAATGAGCAGTTCTTC. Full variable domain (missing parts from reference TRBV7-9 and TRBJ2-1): DTGVSQNPRHKITKRGQNVTFRCDPISEHNRLYWYRQTLGQGPEFLTYFQNEAQLEKSRLLSDRFSAERPKGSFSTLEIQRTEQGDSAMYLCASSLGPGPSYNEQFFGPGTRLTVL.

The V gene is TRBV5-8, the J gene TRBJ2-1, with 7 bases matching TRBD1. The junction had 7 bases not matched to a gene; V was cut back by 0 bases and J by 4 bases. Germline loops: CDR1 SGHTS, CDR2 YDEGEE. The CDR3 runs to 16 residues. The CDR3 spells CASSLAVGTAYNEQFF. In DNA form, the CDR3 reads TGTGCCAGCAGCTTGGCCGTCGGGACAGCTTACAATGAGCAGTTCTTC.

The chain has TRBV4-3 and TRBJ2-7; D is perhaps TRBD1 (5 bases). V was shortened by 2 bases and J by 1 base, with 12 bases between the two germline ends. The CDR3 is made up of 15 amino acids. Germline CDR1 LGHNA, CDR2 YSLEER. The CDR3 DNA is TGCGCCAGCAGCCAACGTATGGACAATTCCTACGAGCAGTACTTC. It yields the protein CASSQRMDNSYEQYF.

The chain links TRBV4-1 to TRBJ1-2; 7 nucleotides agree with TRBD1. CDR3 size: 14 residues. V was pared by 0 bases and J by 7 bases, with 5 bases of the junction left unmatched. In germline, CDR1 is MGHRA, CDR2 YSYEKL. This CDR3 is CASSQDMAGGGYTF. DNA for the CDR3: TGCGCCAGCAGCCAAGATATGGCAGGGGGTGGCTACACCTTC.